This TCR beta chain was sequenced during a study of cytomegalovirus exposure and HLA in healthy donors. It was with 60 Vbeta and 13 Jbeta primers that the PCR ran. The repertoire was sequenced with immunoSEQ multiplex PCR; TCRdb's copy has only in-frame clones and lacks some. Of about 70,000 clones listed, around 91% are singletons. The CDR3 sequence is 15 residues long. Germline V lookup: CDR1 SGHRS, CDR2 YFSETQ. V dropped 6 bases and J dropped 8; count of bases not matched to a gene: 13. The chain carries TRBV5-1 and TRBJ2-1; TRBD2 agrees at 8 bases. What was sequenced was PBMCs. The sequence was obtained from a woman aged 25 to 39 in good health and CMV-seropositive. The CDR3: CASNFLAGRKDEQFF. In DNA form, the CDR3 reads TGCGCCAGCAATTTCTTAGCGGGAAGAAAGGATGAGCAGTTCTTC.